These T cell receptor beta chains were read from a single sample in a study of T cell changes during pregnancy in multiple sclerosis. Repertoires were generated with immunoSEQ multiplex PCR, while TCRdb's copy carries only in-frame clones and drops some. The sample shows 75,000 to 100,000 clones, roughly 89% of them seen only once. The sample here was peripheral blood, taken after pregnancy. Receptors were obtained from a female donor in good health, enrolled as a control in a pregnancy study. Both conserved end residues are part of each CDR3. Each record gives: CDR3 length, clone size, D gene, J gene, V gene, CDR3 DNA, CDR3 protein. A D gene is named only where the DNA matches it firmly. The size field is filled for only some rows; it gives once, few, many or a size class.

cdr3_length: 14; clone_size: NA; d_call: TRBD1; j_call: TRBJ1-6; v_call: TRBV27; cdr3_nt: TGTGCCAGCAGTTTGACAGGGAGGAATTCACCCCTCCACTTT; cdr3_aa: CASSLTGRNSPLHF
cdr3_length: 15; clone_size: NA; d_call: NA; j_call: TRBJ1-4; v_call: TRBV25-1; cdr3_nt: TGTGCCAACAGTGAAACAACAGGCGGCGGTGAAAAACTGTTTTTT; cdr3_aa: CANSETTGGGEKLFF
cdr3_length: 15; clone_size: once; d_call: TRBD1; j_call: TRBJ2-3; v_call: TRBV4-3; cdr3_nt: TGCGCCAGCAGCTTCGGACAGGGGGCCCTAGATACGCAGTATTTT; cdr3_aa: CASSFGQGALDTQYF
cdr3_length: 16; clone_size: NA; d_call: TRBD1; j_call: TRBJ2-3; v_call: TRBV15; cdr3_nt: TGTGCCACCAGCAGAGATCTGCAGGGGGCTGGAGATACGCAGTATTTT; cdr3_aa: CATSRDLQGAGDTQYF
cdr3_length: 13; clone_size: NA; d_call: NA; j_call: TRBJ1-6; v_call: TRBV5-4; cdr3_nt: TGTGCCAGCAGCTTAGTCAGTAATTCACCCCTCCACTTT; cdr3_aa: CASSLVSNSPLHF
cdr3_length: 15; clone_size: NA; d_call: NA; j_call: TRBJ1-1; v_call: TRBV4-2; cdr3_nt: TGTGCCAGCAGCCAAGTTCCCGCGGGAAACACTGAAGCTTTCTTT; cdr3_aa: CASSQVPAGNTEAFF
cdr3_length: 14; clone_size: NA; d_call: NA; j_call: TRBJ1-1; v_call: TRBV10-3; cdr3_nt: TGTGCCATCAGCTTCTCGACAGTGAACACTGAAGCTTTCTTT; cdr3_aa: CAISFSTVNTEAFF
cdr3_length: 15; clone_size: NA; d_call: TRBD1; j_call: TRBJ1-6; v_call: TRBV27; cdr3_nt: TGTGCCAGCAGTTTGACAGGGGCCCCGACGTCACCCCTCCACTTT; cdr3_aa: CASSLTGAPTSPLHF
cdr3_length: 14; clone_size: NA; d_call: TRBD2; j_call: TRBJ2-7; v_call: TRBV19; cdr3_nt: TGTGCCAGTAGTACCCCGGGACTACACTACGAGCAGTACTTC; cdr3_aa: CASSTPGLHYEQYF
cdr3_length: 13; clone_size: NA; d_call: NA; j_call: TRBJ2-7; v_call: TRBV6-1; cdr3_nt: TGTGCCAGCAGCCCGACAGCTTCCTACGAGCAGTACTTC; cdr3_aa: CASSPTASYEQYF
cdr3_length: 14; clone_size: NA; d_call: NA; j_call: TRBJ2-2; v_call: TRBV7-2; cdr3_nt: TGTGCCAGCAGCTTAGGAGCCCGCCTCTGGGAGCTGTTTTTT; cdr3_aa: CASSLGARLWELFF
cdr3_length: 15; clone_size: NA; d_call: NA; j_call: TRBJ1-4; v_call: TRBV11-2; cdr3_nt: TGTGCCAGCAGCTTAGTTCCTACAGCTAATGAAAAACTGTTTTTT; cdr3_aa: CASSLVPTANEKLFF
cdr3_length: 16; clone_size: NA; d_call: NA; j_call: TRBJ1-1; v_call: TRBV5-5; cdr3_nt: TGTGCCAGCAGCTTGGCTCGGGGGGAGGTGAACACTGAAGCTTTCTTT; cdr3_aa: CASSLARGEVNTEAFF
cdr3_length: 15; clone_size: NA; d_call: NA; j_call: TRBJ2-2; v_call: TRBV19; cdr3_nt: TGTGCCAGTAGTTTCAGGACAGCGAACACCGGGGAGCTGTTTTTT; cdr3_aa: CASSFRTANTGELFF
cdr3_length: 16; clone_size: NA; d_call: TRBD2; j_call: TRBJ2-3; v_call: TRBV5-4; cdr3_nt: TGTGCCAGCAGCCGACTCCTAGCGGGCGGAACAGATACGCAGTATTTT; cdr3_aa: CASSRLLAGGTDTQYF
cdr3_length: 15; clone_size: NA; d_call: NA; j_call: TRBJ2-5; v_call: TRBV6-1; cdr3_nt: TGTGCCAGCAGTGATTTGCGGGGCCCCACTGAGACCCAGTACTTC; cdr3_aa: CASSDLRGPTETQYF
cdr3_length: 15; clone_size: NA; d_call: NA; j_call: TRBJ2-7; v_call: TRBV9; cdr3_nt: TGTGCCAGCAGCGTAGGGCCGGGAAAGAACTACGAGCAGTACTTC; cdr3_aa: CASSVGPGKNYEQYF
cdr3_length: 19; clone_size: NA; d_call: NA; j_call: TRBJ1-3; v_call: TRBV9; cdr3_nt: TGTGCCAGCAGCCTCCAACCGGGGGGTGTAGTTGTCGCTGGAAACACCATATATTTT; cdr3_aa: CASSLQPGGVVVAGNTIYF
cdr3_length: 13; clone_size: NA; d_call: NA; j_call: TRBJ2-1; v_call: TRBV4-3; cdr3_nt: TGCGCCAGCAGCCAAGATCTAGGCCGCCCGCAGTTCTTC; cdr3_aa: CASSQDLGRPQFF
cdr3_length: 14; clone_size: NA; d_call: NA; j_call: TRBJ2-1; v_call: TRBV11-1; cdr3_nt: TGTGCCAGCAGCCCCCAGAGGGGGACCGTGGAGCAGTTCTTC; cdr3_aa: CASSPQRGTVEQFF
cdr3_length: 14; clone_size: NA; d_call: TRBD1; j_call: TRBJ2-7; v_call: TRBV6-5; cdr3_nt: TGTGCCAGCAGTTGGGACAGGGGAACCTACGAGCAGTACTTC; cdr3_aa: CASSWDRGTYEQYF
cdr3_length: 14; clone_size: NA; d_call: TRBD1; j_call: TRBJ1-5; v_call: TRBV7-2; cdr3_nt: TGTGCCAGCACCCGAGAGGACAGGGGATGGCCCCAGCATTTT; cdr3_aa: CASTREDRGWPQHF